This T cell receptor (beta chain) was found in a study of identical twins (dated by TCRdb to about 2016). In the study overall: To test whether fetal clonotypes persist, the study used deep sequencing on TCR alpha and beta repertoires from monozygotic twins, unrelated adults of various ages, and cord blood. Replicate twin experiments were performed at different times using different library preparation protocols to rule out contamination.

This clonotype was detected only a few times. It lacks a known antigen. Base qualities were left out, and no much larger clone turns up one base away. CDR1 and CDR2 are read off the germline V gene (reference sequence) as DFQATT and SNEGSKA. Unmatched junction bases come to 3, with V trimmed by 4 bases and J by 1 base. Inclusive of the bounding cysteine and phenylalanine, the CDR3 is 13 residues long. The CDR3 DNA has 39 bases and is translated from base 1. Here is what the overall study found, with its caveats: Because the same donors could not be followed over many years, conclusions were based on cross-sectional statistical analysis. Zero-insertion analyses could be partly confounded by invariant T cells such as MAIT and iNKT, though diverse VJ usage argued against such confounding for most clonotypes. Compared with coincidental sharing between unrelated individuals, an excess of low generation-probability sequences was observed among out-of-frame TCR alpha sequences shared between twins. In monozygotic twins, out-of-frame TCR alpha sharing was systematically underestimated by recombination models, although the models agreed with sharing between unrelated individuals. Abundant cord blood beta clonotypes had fewer insertions, young adult naive repertoires showed a similar but weaker trend, and memory repertoires showed no such trend. Excess twin sharing in beta out-of-frame sequences was weaker because fewer shared sequences lowered the signal-to-noise ratio.

Library preparation was by 5' RACE. Sequencing was carried out with an Illumina HiSeq 2000. A universal primer binding site was introduced by template switching, and a unique molecular identifier was present in the final cDNA, enabling accurate counting of TCR cDNA molecules. Specific primers in the conserved constant-segment region were used to synthesize first-strand cDNA for the TCR alpha and beta chains. To control for contamination, each cDNA library was double barcoded with a SMART-Mk sample barcode plus Illumina barcodes. Two successive PCR steps introduced TruSeq adapter sequences along with Illumina sample barcodes. The TCR alpha and beta cDNA libraries were sequenced on the Illumina HiSeq platform using custom primers. As for the original processing: MiGEC was used to process raw reads and extract unique molecular identifiers, and MiXCR was used to find CDR3 positions. For each individual, recombination models were inferred using an EM algorithm with the repgenHMM and IGoR tools. Shared clonotypes were analyzed with the tcR package in R, and sharing was normalized by the product of cloneset sizes. To study raw recombination free of thymic and clonal selection effects, out-of-frame nonproductive sequences were analyzed. The raw public reads went through TCRdb reprocessing: fastp at Q25, MiXCR clone calling, in-frame beta chains kept. CDR3 protein sequences are deduplicated, and each keeps its most common genes and DNA. These V and J calls are TCRdb output, not the study's own analysis. A total of under 500,000 distinct CDR3 sequences appear in this sample, 13% to 15% of them only once. The ten largest make up approximately 0.98% of the sample.

Only healthy Caucasian donors were included. Three pairs of female monozygotic twins, all aged roughly 18 to 29 years, were included in the twin cohort. Positive isolation kits from Invitrogen were used to isolate CD4+ and CD8+ T cell populations. The same sample was also used in a study of yellow fever vaccine responses in identical twins. From that second study: According to the authors, in identical twins the way T cells responded to vaccination appeared partly convergent and partly personalized. In the study, vaccine-responding T cell clones were precisely tracked in identical twins.

This chain is built from TRBV20-1 and TRBJ2-5, and TRBD2 matches 7 of the central bases. The receptor was isolated from a young woman in good health. The source material was CD4+ T cells sorted from blood. The sequenced DNA is TGCAGTGCTATGAGCGGGGTCCAAGAGACCCAGTACTTC. This gives the protein CSAMSGVQETQYF.